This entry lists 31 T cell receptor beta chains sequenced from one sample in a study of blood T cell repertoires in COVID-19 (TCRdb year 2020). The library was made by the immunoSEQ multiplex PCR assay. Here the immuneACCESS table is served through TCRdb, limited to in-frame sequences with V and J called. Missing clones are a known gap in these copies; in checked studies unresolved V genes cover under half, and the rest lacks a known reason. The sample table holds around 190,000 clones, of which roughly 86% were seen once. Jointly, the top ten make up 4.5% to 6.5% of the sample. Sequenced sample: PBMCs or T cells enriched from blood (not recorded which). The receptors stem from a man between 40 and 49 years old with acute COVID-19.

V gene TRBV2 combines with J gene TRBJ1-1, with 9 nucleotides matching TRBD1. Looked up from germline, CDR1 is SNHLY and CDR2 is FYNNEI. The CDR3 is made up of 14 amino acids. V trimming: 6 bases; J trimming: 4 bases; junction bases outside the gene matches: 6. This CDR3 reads CASRKTGGPTEAFF. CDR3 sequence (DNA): TGTGCCAGCAGGAAGACAGGGGGGCCCACTGAAGCTTTCTTT. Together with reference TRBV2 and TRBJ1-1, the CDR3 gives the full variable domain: EPEVTQTPSHQVTQMGQEVILRCVPISNHLYFYWYRQILGQKVEFLVSFYNNEISEKSEIFDDQFSVERPDGSNFTLKIRSTKLEDSAMYFCASRKTGGPTEAFFGQGTRLTVV.

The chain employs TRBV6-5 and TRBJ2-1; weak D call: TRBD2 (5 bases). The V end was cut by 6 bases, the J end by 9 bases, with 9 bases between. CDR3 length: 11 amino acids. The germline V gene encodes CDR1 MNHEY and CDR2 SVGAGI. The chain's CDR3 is CASSPGLEQFF. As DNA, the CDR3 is TGTGCCAGCAGCCCCGGACTTGAGCAGTTCTTC.

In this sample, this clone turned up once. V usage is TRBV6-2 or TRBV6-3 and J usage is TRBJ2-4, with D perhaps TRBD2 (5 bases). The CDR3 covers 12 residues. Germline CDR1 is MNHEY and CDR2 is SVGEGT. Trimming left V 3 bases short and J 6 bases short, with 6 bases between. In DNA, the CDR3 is TGTGCCAGCAGTTATGAGGGAAACATTCAGTACTTC. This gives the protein CASSYEGNIQYF.

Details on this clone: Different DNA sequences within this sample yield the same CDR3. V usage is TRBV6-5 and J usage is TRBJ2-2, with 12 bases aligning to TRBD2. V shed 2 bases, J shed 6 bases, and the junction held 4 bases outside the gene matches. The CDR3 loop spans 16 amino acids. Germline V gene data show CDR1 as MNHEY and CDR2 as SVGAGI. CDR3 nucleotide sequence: TGTGCCAGCAGTTACGGGCTAGCGGGAGGGTCCGGGGAGCTGTTTTTT. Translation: CASSYGLAGGSGELFF.

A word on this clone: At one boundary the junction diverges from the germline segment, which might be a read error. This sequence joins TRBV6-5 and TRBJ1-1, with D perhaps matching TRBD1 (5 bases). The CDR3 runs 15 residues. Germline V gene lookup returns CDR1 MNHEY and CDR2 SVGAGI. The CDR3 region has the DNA TGTGCCAGCATTTACAGGACGGGAGGGAGCGCTGAAGCTTTCTTT. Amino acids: CASIYRTGGSAEAFF.

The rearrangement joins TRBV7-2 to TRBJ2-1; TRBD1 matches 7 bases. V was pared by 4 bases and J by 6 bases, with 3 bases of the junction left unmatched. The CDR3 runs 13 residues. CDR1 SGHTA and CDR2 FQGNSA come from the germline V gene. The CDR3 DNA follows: TGTGCCAGCAGCTCCCACAGGGGCAATGAGCAGTTCTTC. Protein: CASSSHRGNEQFF.

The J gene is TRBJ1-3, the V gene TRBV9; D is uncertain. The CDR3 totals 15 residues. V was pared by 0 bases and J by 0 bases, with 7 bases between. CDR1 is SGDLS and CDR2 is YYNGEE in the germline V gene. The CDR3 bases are TGTGCCAGCAGCGTAGGGGCCAACTCTGGAAACACCATATATTTT. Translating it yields CASSVGANSGNTIYF.

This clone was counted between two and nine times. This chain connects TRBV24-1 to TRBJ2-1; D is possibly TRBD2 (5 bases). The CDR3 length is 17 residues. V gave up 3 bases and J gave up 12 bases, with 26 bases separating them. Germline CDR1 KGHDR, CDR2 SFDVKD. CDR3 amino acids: CATSDPREVALLVPQFF. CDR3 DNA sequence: TGTGCCACCAGTGATCCCCGGGAAGTCGCACTGTTGGTCCCGCAGTTCTTC.

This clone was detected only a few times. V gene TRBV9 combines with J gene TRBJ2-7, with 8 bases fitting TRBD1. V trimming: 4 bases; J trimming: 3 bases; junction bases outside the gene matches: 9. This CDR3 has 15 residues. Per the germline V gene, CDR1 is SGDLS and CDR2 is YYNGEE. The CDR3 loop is CASSSLDRDVYEQYF. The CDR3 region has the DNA TGTGCCAGCAGCTCTCTGGACAGGGACGTCTACGAGCAGTACTTC.

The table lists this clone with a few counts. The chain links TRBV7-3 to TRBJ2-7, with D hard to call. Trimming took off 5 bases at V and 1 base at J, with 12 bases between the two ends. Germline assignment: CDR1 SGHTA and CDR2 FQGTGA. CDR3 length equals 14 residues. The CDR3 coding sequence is TGTGCCAGCAGCCCGCCGGTCCCGTCCTACGAGCAGTACTTC. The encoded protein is CASSPPVPSYEQYF.

Written as DNA, the CDR3 is TGTGCCAGCAGCCCAGGGGACGTCAGCAATCAGCCCCAGCATTTT. Translation: CASSPGDVSNQPQHF. The chain has TRBV28 and TRBJ1-5, with D maybe TRBD1 (6 bases). The V gene's germline CDR1 is MDHEN and CDR2 SYDVKM. The CDR3 is 15 residues long. V lost 6 bases to trimming and J lost 1 base, with 13 bases between them.

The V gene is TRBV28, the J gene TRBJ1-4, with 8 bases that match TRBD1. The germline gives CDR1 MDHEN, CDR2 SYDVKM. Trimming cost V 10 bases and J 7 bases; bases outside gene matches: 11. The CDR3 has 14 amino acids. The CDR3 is CATEPGTGVEKLFF. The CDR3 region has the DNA TGTGCCACGGAGCCCGGGACAGGAGTTGAAAAACTGTTTTTT.

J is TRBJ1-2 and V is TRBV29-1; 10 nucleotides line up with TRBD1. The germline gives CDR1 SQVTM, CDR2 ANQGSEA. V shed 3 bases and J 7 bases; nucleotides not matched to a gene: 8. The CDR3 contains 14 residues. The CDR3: CSVDGDGQGGGYTF. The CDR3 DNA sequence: TGCAGCGTTGACGGGGATGGACAGGGGGGTGGCTACACCTTC.

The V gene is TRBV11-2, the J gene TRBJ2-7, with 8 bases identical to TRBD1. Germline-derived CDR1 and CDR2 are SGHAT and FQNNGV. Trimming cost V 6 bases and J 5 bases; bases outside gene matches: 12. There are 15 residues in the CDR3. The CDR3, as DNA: TGTGCCAGCAGTGGACAGGGAAGTAATCTCCACGAGCAGTACTTC. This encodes CASSGQGSNLHEQYF.

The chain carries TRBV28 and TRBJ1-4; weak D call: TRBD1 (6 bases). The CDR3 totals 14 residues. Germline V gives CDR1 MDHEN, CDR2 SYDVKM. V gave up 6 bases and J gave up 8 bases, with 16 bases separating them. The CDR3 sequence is CASSVGGGREKLFF. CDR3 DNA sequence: TGTGCCAGCAGCGTTGGCGGGGGGCGGGAAAAACTGTTTTTT.

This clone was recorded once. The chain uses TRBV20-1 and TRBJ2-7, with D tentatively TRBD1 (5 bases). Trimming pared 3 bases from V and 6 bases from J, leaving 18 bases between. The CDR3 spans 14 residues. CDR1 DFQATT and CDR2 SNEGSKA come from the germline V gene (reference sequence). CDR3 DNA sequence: TGCAGTGCTAGTCGGGTGGATTCAGGGCGCGAGCAGTACTTC. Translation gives CSASRVDSGREQYF.

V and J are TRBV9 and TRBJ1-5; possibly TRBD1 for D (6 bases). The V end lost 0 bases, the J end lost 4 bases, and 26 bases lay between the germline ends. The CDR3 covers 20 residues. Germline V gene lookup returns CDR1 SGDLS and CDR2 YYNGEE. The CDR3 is CASSVGWWVLDRPTNQPQHF. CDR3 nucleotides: TGTGCCAGCAGCGTAGGGTGGTGGGTCTTAGACAGGCCGACTAATCAGCCCCAGCATTTT.

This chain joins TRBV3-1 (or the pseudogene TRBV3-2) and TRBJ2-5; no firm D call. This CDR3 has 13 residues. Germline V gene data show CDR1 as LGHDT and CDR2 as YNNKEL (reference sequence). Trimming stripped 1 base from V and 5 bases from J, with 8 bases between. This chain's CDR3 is CASSQGRSETQYF. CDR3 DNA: TGTGCCAGCAGCCAAGGCCGGTCGGAGACCCAGTACTTC.

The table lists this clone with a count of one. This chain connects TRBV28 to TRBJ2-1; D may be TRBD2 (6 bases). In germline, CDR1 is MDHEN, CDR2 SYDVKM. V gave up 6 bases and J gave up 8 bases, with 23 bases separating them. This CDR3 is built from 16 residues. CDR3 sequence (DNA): TGTGCCAGCAGATACCGGTTACGGGGGAGGTTGGATGAGCAGTTCTTC. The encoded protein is CASRYRLRGRLDEQFF.

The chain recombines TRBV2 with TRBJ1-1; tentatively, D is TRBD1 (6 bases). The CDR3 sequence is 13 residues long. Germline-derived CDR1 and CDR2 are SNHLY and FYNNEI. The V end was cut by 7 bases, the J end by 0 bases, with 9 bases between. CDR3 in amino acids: CASTGQMNTEAFF. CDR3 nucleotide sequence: TGTGCCAGCACCGGACAGATGAACACTGAAGCTTTCTTT.

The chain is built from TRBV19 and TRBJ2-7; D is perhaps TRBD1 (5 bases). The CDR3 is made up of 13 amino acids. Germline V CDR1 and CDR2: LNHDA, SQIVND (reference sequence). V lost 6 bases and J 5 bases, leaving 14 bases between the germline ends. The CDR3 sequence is CASRGSGFDEQYF. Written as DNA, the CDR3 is TGTGCCAGTAGAGGATCAGGGTTCGACGAGCAGTACTTC.

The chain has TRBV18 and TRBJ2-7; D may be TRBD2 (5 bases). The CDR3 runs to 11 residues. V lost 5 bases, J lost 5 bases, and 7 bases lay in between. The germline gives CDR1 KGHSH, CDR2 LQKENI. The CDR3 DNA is TGTGCCAGCTCAAACGGGAACGAGCAGTACTTC. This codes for CASSNGNEQYF.

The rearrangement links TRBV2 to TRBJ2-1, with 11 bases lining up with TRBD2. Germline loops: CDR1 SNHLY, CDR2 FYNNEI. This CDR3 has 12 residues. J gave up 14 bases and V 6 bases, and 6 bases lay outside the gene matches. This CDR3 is CASSGTSGLKFF. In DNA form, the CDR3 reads TGTGCCAGCAGCGGGACTAGCGGCCTTAAGTTCTTC.

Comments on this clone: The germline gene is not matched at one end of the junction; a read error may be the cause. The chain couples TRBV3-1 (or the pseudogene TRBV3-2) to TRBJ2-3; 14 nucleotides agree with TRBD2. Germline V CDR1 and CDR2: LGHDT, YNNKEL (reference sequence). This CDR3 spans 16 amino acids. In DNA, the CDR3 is TGTGCCAGCAGTCAAGGACTAGCGGGAGGTACAGATACGCAGTATTTT. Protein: CASSQGLAGGTDTQYF.

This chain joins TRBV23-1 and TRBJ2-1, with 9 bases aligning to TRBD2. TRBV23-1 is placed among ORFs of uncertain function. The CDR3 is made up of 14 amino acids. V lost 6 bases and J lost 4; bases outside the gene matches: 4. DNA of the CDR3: TGCGCCAGCAGGGGGGCGGGAGGGTACAATGAGCAGTTCTTC. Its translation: CASRGAGGYNEQFF.

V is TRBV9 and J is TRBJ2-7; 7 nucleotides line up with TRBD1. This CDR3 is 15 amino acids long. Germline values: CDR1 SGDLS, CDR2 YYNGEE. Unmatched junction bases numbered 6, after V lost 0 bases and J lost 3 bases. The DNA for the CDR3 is TGTGCCAGCAGCGTAGCCGGGACAGACTTCTACGAGCAGTACTTC. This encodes CASSVAGTDFYEQYF.

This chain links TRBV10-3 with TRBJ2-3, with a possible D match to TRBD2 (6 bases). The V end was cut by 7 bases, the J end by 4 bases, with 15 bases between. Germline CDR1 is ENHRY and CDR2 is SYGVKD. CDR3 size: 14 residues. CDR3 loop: CAITSGPHSDTQYF. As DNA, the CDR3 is TGTGCCATCACCAGCGGGCCCCACTCAGATACGCAGTATTTT.

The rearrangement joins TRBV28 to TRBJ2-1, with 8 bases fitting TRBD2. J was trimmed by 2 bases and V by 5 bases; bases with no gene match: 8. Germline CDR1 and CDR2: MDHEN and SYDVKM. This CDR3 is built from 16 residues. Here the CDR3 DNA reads TGTGCCAGCAGTCCTCGGGTAGCGGGGCCCTACAATGAGCAGTTCTTC. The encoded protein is CASSPRVAGPYNEQFF. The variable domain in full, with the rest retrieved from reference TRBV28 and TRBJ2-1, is DVKVTQSSRYLVKRTGEKVFLECVQDMDHENMFWYRQDPGLGLRLIYFSYDVKMKEKGDIPEGYSVSREKKERFSLILESASTNQTSMYLCASSPRVAGPYNEQFFGPGTRLTVL.

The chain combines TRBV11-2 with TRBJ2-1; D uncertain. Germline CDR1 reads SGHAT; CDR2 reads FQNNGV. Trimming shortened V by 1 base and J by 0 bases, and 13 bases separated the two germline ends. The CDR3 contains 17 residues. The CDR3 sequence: CASSLGPTRGSYNEQFF. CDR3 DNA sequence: TGTGCCAGCAGCTTAGGCCCCACCAGAGGCTCCTACAATGAGCAGTTCTTC.

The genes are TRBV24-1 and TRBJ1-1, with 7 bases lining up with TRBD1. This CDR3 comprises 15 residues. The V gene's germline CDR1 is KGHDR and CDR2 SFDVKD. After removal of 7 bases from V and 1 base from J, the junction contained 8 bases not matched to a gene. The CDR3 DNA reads TGTGCCACCAGCCCCACCGGGACAGCGAACACTGAAGCTTTCTTT. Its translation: CATSPTGTANTEAFF.

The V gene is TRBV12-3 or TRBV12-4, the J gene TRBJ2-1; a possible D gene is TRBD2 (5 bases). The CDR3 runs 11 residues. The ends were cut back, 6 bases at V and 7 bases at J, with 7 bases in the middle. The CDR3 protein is CASSPGNEQFF. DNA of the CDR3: TGTGCCAGCAGCCCGGGGAATGAGCAGTTCTTC.